The 29 T cell receptor beta chains listed next were all sequenced from one sample in a study of regulatory T cells in long-lasting Graves disease. Both iRepertoire HTBI primers and Arm-PCR of CDR3 regions were used to build the TCR beta libraries. TCRdb used MiXCR to reprocess the multiplex PCR reads, holding one entry per CDR3 protein. The sample includes about 420,000 distinct CDR3 sequences, approximately 16% seen only once; the top ten take 23%. Time point: newly diagnosed GD, antithyroid drugs for less than 3 months. RNA from PBMCs was the source of the TCR library. These data were likewise used in another study, on T cells in Graves' hyperthyroidism and ophthalmopathy.

The specimen was peripheral blood mononuclear cells (PBMCs), collected at new diagnosis, from a patient treated with antithyroid drugs. The source of these receptors is a woman between 18 and 29 years old with Graves disease.

This clonotype came up many times. The chain uses TRBV7-3 and TRBJ2-3, with no clear D. The CDR3 extends over 13 amino acids. Germline V gene lookup returns CDR1 SGHTA and CDR2 FQGTGA. Deletions cut 5 bases from V and 0 bases from J, with 6 bases between. The CDR3 nucleotides read TGTGCCAGCAGCGGTGTTAGCACAGATACGCAGTATTTT. It encodes CASSGVSTDTQYF.

This rearrangement joins TRBV24-1 to TRBJ2-1, with D unclear. The germline V gene encodes CDR1 KGHDR and CDR2 SFDVKD. V lost 4 bases to trimming and J lost 4 bases, with 13 bases between them. This CDR3 has 15 amino acids. The CDR3 region is CATSDPSFPYNEQFF. In DNA, the CDR3 is TGTGCCACCAGTGACCCCTCCTTCCCGTACAATGAGCAGTTCTTC.

This clonotype came up many times. This chain connects TRBV3-1 to TRBJ2-1; D gene ambiguous. The germline V gene encodes CDR1 LGHDT and CDR2 YNNKEL (reference sequence). CDR3 length equals 19 residues. V dropped 0 bases and J dropped 4 bases, with 22 bases sitting between them. CDR3 sequence reads: CASSQDRPGRISQYNEQFF. The CDR3, as DNA: TGTGCCAGCAGCCAAGATAGGCCGGGTCGGATTAGCCAGTACAATGAGCAGTTCTTC.

This clonotype was recorded at least ten times. The V gene is TRBV10-1, the J gene TRBJ2-1; the D gene is possibly TRBD2 (6 bases). CDR3 length equals 13 residues. The V end lost 9 bases, the J end lost 9 bases, and 18 bases lay between the germline ends. CDR1 WNHNN and CDR2 SYGVQD come from the germline V gene (reference sequence). CDR3 sequence: CASSSGVGFEQFF. CDR3 coding DNA: TGCGCCAGTAGTAGCGGAGTCGGTTTTGAGCAGTTCTTC.

This clonotype has a count of ten or more. The rearrangement joins TRBV24-1 to TRBJ2-6, with D perhaps matching TRBD1 (5 bases). The CDR3 spans 13 residues. Trimming pared 12 bases from V and 1 base from J, leaving 9 bases between. CDR1 KGHDR and CDR2 SFDVKD come from the germline V gene. CDR3 bases: TGTGCCGCCTCAGGGTCTGGGGCCAACGTCCTGACTTTC. It is translated as CAASGSGANVLTF.

This clonotype was seen at least ten times. The J gene is TRBJ2-3, the V gene TRBV12-3 or TRBV12-4, with 8 bases that match TRBD2. After removal of 4 bases from V and 4 bases from J, the junction contained 10 bases not matched to a gene. This CDR3 is built from 16 residues. The CDR3 loop is CASSSLAGIVADTQYF. The CDR3 DNA follows: TGTGCCAGCAGTTCGCTAGCGGGTATAGTGGCAGATACGCAGTATTTT.

Concerning this clonotype: This may be a read error, as it is one base from a much larger clone. This chain uses TRBV9 with TRBJ2-1, with 8 bases that match TRBD2. Germline V lookup: CDR1 SGDLS, CDR2 YYNGEE. The CDR3 runs to 14 residues. The ends lost 1 base at V and 10 bases at J; junction bases unmatched: 7. CDR3 region: CASSVTSGTYEQFF. DNA for the CDR3: TGTGCCAGCAGCGTAACTAGCGGTACCTACGAGCAGTTCTTC.

The sample holds many counts of this clonotype. This chain joins TRBV24-1 and TRBJ2-5; 7 bases map to TRBD2. The CDR3 is made up of 16 amino acids. Germline V gene data show CDR1 as KGHDR and CDR2 as SFDVKD. Trimming removed 4 bases from V and 5 bases from J; junction bases left unmatched: 12. CDR3 sequence: CATSDTTPAGVETQYF. The CDR3 region has the DNA TGTGCCACCAGTGACACCACCCCGGCGGGGGTTGAGACCCAGTACTTC.

This clonotype was counted a few times. The rearrangement joins TRBV7-9 to TRBJ1-1; D remains ambiguous. Germline V gives CDR1 SEHNR, CDR2 FQNEAQ (reference sequence). V lost 5 bases and J lost 4, with 14 bases in between. The CDR3 runs 14 residues. In nucleotides, the CDR3 is TGTGCCAGCAGCCCGCGACAAACTTTCACTGAAGCTTTCTTT. Its protein is CASSPRQTFTEAFF.

This clonotype was observed a few times. The rearrangement links TRBV27 to TRBJ2-7, with 11 bases fitting TRBD2. CDR3 size: 15 residues. The V segment lost 4 bases and the J segment 4 bases; nucleotides outside the gene matches: 6. Looked up from germline, CDR1 is MNHEY and CDR2 is SMNVEV (reference sequence). CDR3 DNA: TGTGCCAGCAGTTCCTACACTAGCGGGAGTTACGAGCAGTACTTC. Translating it yields CASSSYTSGSYEQYF.

In this sample, this clonotype turned up many times. The J gene is TRBJ2-5, the V gene TRBV12-3 or TRBV12-4; 11 nucleotides match TRBD1. This CDR3 has 15 residues. The J segment lost 1 base and the V segment lost 6 bases, leaving 4 bases of the junction unmatched. CDR3 protein: CASSSGTGGQETQYF. Written as DNA, the CDR3 is TGTGCCAGCAGCTCCGGGACAGGGGGCCAAGAGACCCAGTACTTC.

On this clonotype itself: One base away lies a much larger clone, so this may be a sequencing read error. The rearrangement uses TRBV13 and TRBJ2-7; no clear D. The CDR3 consists of 14 residues. Germline-derived CDR1 and CDR2 are PRHDT and FYEKMQ (reference sequence). As DNA, the CDR3 is TGTGCCGGCAGCCTTAGTACGGAGCTGTACGAGCAGTACTTC. Amino acids: CAGSLSTELYEQYF.

Concerning this clonotype itself: A far larger clone is a single base away, which makes a read error likely. The chain links TRBV6-1 to TRBJ2-1; D is perhaps TRBD2 (5 bases). V lost 6 bases and J 1 base, leaving 10 bases between the germline ends. CDR3 size: 14 residues. Looked up from germline, CDR1 is MNHNS and CDR2 is SASEGT. The CDR3: CASSGIDSYNEQFF. The CDR3 bases are TGTGCCAGCAGCGGGATAGATTCCTACAATGAGCAGTTCTTC.

V usage is TRBV28 and J usage is TRBJ1-5; perhaps TRBD1 as D (6 bases). The CDR3 is made up of 14 amino acids. CDR1 and CDR2 from the germline V gene are MDHEN and SYDVKM. The V end lost 8 bases, the J end lost 1 base, and 12 bases lay between the germline ends. The CDR3 nucleotides are TGTGCCAGCGTTCAAAGGGGGAGCAATCAGCCCCAGCATTTT. Its translation is CASVQRGSNQPQHF.

This clonotype was found a few times. The V gene is TRBV5-1, the J gene TRBJ1-1; a possible D gene is TRBD1 (6 bases). Looked up from germline, CDR1 is SGHRS and CDR2 is YFSETQ. The CDR3 length is 14 residues. The V end was cut by 6 bases, the J end by 4 bases, with 16 bases between. CDR3 sequence: CASTLQGPGTEAFF. The CDR3 bases are TGCGCCAGCACCCTGCAGGGGCCGGGCACTGAAGCTTTCTTT.

This clonotype was seen a handful of times. The rearrangement joins TRBV6-4 to TRBJ2-6, with unresolved D. V was trimmed by 4 bases and J by 0 bases, leaving 4 bases between them. Germline loops: CDR1 MRHNA, CDR2 SNTAGT. The CDR3 loop spans 14 amino acids. In DNA form, the CDR3 reads TGTGCCAGCAGTGGGGACTCTGGGGCCAACGTCCTGACTTTC. As protein: CASSGDSGANVLTF.

In the case of this clonotype: Only one base separates this from a far larger clonotype, so it likely reflects a read error. The chain has TRBV3-1 and TRBJ2-5, with 11 bases aligning to TRBD2. The CDR3 runs 18 residues. The V gene end was trimmed by 4 bases and the J gene end by 11 bases; junction bases not matched to a gene: 21. The germline CDR1 and CDR2 sequences are LGHDT and YNNKEL (reference sequence). The CDR3 DNA is TGTGCCAGCAGCCCAAGGCCTAGCGGGAGGAGATCCTACAATGAGCAGTACTTC. Its protein is CASSPRPSGRRSYNEQYF.

This clonotype was counted between two and nine times. The chain has TRBV9 and TRBJ2-1, with D possibly matching TRBD2 (6 bases). Germline V lookup: CDR1 SGDLS, CDR2 YYNGEE. Trimming took 1 base from V and 7 from J, leaving 21 bases between them. CDR3 length: 17 amino acids. The DNA of the CDR3 is TGTGCCAGCAGCGTATCTCCCCTAGCGTTACAAGTGAATGAGCAGTTCTTC. Translating gives CASSVSPLALQVNEQFF.

This clonotype was counted only a few times. The gene calls are TRBV20-1 and TRBJ2-1, with 9 bases identical to TRBD2. The CDR3 sequence is 14 residues long. The germline CDR1 and CDR2 sequences are DFQATT and SNEGSKA (reference sequence). The J segment lost 9 bases and the V segment lost 2 bases, leaving 8 bases of the junction unmatched. The CDR3 reads CSARPIAGAREQFF. As DNA, the CDR3 is TGCAGTGCTAGACCTATAGCGGGAGCTCGTGAGCAGTTCTTC.

This clonotype was seen repeatedly, ten times or more. The chain carries TRBV7-9 and TRBJ2-7; 14 bases are shared with TRBD2. CDR1 and CDR2 from the germline V gene are SEHNR and FQNEAQ (reference sequence). V was clipped by 5 bases and J by 6 bases; unmatched bases: 6. There are 15 residues in the CDR3. Written as DNA, the CDR3 is TGTGCCAGCAGCACGACTAGCGGGAGGGAGCTCGAGCAGTACTTC. Amino acid sequence: CASSTTSGRELEQYF.

For this clonotype: This could be a read error, since a much larger clone is one nucleotide away. The chain has TRBV5-1 and TRBJ2-1, with 7 nucleotides matching TRBD2. CDR1 and CDR2 (germline): SGHRS, YFSETQ. The CDR3 totals 18 residues. CDR3 sequence: CASSPTLPSGSSHNEQFF. The CDR3 nucleotides read TGCGCCAGCAGCCCCACACTCCCTAGCGGAAGCTCCCACAATGAGCAGTTCTTC.

Worth noting for this clonotype: Just one base apart from a much larger clone, this may be a read error. This chain links TRBV12-3 or TRBV12-4 with TRBJ2-7; D is perhaps TRBD1 (7 bases). The CDR3 extends over 15 amino acids. The CDR3 region has the DNA TGTGCCGGCAGTTTAGGAGGGGGCTTTAATTACGAGCAGTACTTC. Translating gives CAGSLGGGFNYEQYF.

This clonotype was seen once. The chain joins TRBV19 to TRBJ2-1; D is undetermined. Trimming cost V 5 bases and J 7 bases, with 6 bases left between them. The length of the CDR3 is 11 residues. Germline V lookup: CDR1 LNHDA, CDR2 SQIVND (reference sequence). CDR3 protein: CASSQLNEQFF. The CDR3 DNA is TGTGCCAGTAGTCAACTGAATGAGCAGTTCTTC.

The chain links TRBV29-1 to TRBJ1-2, with 11 nucleotides matching TRBD1. The CDR3 runs 15 residues. V shed 6 bases and J 2 bases; nucleotides not matched to a gene: 8. Germline V CDR1 and CDR2: SQVTM, ANQGSEA. CDR3 protein: CSVQLGTGGNYGYTF. CDR3 bases: TGCAGCGTCCAATTAGGGACAGGGGGAAACTATGGCTACACCTTC.

This clonotype was counted between two and nine times. The rearrangement uses TRBV20-1 and TRBJ1-5, with 9 bases identical to TRBD1. Looked up from germline, CDR1 is DFQATT and CDR2 is SNEGSKA (reference sequence). The CDR3 runs 14 residues. J was trimmed by 6 bases and V by 1 base; bases with no gene match: 4. CDR3 nucleotide sequence: TGCAGTGCTAGAGCGACAGGGGGAATTCAGCCCCAGCATTTT. Its protein product is CSARATGGIQPQHF.

This clonotype has a handful of counts. The chain carries TRBV29-1 and TRBJ1-1; TRBD1 matches 9 bases. Per the germline V gene, CDR1 is SQVTM and CDR2 is ANQGSEA. The CDR3 covers 13 residues. V lost 6 bases, J lost 6 bases, and 8 bases stayed unmatched. The CDR3, as DNA: TGCAGCGTGAACCCGACAGGGGGTGCTGAAGCTTTCTTT. Its translation: CSVNPTGGAEAFF.

In this sample, this clonotype turned up many times. The rearrangement uses TRBV2 and TRBJ1-2, with D unresolved. Germline assignment: CDR1 SNHLY and CDR2 FYNNEI. This CDR3 contains 13 residues. Trimming removed 2 bases from V and 2 bases from J, with 6 bases in between. As DNA, the CDR3 is TGTGCCAGCAGTGAACAGGAAAACTATGGCTACACCTTC. As protein: CASSEQENYGYTF.

This clonotype was found a few times. The rearrangement uses TRBV12-3 or TRBV12-4 and TRBJ2-2; 9 bases agree with TRBD1. V lost 3 bases to trimming and J lost 6 bases; unmatched junction nucleotides: 8. CDR3 length: 16 residues. The CDR3 bases are TGTGCCAGCAGTTTCCGGACAGGGGTCTCTTCCGGGGAGCTGTTTTTT. Translating gives CASSFRTGVSSGELFF.

This clonotype was found many times. V is TRBV12-3 or TRBV12-4 and J is TRBJ2-7; 8 nucleotides align to TRBD2. The CDR3 sequence is 13 residues long. Trimming cost V 3 bases and J 3 bases; bases outside gene matches: 1. The CDR3 DNA reads as TGTGCCAGCAGTTTTACTAGCGGCTACGAGCAGTACTTC. It codes for CASSFTSGYEQYF.